A single T cell receptor (beta chain) is shown here with its context. Its cognate antigen is unknown. This entry is derived from a study of beta chain features in type 1 diabetes. Study results and limitations: People with Type 1 diabetes carried modestly yet significantly shorter TCRB CDR3s in all four CD4+ subsets.

cDNA synthesis used the whole RNA isolate, giving expressed TCRB sequences. Libraries were prepared by immunoSEQ multiplex PCR; TCRdb keeps only in-frame clonotypes and omits some of them. The sample carries 160,000 or so clones, approximately 8.7% recorded once. The receptor comes from a woman aged 30 to 39 with type 1 diabetes. The sequencing input was central memory CD4+ T cells from blood.

The CDR3 nucleotides read TGTGCCACCCTCCTCGTGTGGGCTGGGCAGTTCTTC. This codes for CATLLVWAGQFF. The V and J genes are TRBV28 and TRBJ2-1, with D unresolved. There are 12 residues in the CDR3. The ends were cut back, 10 bases at V and 12 bases at J, with 19 bases in the middle. Per germline, CDR1 MDHEN and CDR2 SYDVKM.